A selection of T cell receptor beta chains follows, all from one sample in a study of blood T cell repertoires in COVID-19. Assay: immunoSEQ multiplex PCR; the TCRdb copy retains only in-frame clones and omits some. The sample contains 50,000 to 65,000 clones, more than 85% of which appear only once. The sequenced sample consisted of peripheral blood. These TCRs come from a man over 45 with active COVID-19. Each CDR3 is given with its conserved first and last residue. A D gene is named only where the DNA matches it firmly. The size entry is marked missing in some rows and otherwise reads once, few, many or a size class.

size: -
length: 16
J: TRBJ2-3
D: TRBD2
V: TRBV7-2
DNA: TGTGCCAGCAGCTTAGGAGGCGGGAGGATCCCAGATACGCAGTATTTT
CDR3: CASSLGGGRIPDTQYF

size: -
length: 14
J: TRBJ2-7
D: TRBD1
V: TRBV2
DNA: TGTGCCAGCAGTGGGGGGACAGTTTCCTACGAGCAGTACTTC
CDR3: CASSGGTVSYEQYF

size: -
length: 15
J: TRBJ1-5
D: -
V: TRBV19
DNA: TGTGCCAGTAGTTGGTCCCCGGGGGATAATCAGCCCCAGCATTTT
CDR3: CASSWSPGDNQPQHF

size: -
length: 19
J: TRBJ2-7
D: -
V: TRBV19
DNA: TGTGCCAGTATCCACTTCGCCTTCGGACAGTATCAATGTTCCTACGAGCAGTACTTC
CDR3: CASIHFAFGQYQCSYEQYF

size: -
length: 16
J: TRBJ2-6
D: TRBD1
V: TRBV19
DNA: TGTGCCAGTAGTGTCTACAGGGGAGCGGGGGCCAACGTCCTGACTTTC
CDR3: CASSVYRGAGANVLTF

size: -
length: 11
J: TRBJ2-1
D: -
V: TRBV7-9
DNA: TGTGCCAGCAGCGGATGGGGCCTAGGGGTCTTC
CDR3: CASSGWGLGVF

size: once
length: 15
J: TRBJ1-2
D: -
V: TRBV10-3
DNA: TGTGCCATCAGTGAGTCTGGGGGCTTTAGCTATGGCTACACCTTC
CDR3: CAISESGGFSYGYTF

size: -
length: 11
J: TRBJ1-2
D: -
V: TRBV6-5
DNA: TGTGCCAGCACCCAGGGATCTGGCTACACCTTC
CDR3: CASTQGSGYTF

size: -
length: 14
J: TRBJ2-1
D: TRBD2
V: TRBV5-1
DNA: TGCGCCAGCTCGGGTAGCGGGCCCTACAATGAGCAGTTCTTC
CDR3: CASSGSGPYNEQFF

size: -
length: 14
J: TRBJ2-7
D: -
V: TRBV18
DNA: TGTGCCAGCTCACCAACCTGGGCCCCCTACGAGCAGTACTTC
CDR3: CASSPTWAPYEQYF

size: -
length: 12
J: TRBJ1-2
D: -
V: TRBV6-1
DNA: TGTGCCAGCAGTGAAGTCAGGGGCGGCTACACCTTC
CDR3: CASSEVRGGYTF

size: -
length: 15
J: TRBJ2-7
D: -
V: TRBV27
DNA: TGTGCCAGCAGTCACCAACAGGGATCGATCGTCGAGCAGTACTTC
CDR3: CASSHQQGSIVEQYF

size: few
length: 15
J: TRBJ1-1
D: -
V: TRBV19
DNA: TGTGCCAGTAGTTCCGGGACAAGGATGAACACTGAAGCTTTCTTT
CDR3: CASSSGTRMNTEAFF

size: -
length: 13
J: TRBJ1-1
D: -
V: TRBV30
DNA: TGTGCCTGGAGTCGCGGGGGGGACACTGAAGCTTTCTTT
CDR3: CAWSRGGDTEAFF

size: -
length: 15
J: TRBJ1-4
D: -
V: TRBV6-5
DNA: TGTGCCAGCAGTTACTCGAGGGAAACTAATGAAAAACTGTTTTTT
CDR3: CASSYSRETNEKLFF

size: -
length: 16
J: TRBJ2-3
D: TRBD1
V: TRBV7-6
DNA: TGTGCCAGCAGGCCTTCCGGGACAGGGACCACAGATACGCAGTATTTT
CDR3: CASRPSGTGTTDTQYF

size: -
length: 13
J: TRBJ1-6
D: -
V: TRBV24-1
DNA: TGTGCCACCAGTGATACAGGGAATTCACCCCTCCACTTT
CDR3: CATSDTGNSPLHF

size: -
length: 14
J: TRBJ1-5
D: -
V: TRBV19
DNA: TGTGCCAGTAGCTGGAGGGAGGGCAATCAGCCCCAGCATTTT
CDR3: CASSWREGNQPQHF

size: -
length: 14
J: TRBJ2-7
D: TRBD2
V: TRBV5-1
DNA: TGCGCCAGCAGCTATACCGGGAGGGCGGGCGAGCAGTACTTC
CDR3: CASSYTGRAGEQYF

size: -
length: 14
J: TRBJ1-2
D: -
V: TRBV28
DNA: TGTGCCAGCAGTTTAGGTCAGGGCGAGTATGGCTACACCTTC
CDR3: CASSLGQGEYGYTF

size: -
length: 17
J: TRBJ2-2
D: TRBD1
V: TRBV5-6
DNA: TGTGCCAGCAGCTCAGTCCCGGGACAGACTAACACCGGGGAGCTGTTTTTT
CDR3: CASSSVPGQTNTGELFF

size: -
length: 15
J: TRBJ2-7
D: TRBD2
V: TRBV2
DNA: TGTGCCGGAAGACTAGCGGGAGGGCCTCGGTACGAGCAGTACTTC
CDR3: CAGRLAGGPRYEQYF

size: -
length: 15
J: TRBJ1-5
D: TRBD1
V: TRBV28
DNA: TGTGCCAGCAGTTCCCCAGGGGGCGGTCGACAGCCCCAGCATTTT
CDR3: CASSSPGGGRQPQHF

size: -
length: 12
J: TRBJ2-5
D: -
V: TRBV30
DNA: TGTGCCTGGAGTTCAGGGCGGGAGACCCAGTACTTC
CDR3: CAWSSGRETQYF

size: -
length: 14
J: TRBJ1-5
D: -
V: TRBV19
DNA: TGTGCCAGTAGTATCTTTAACGGTAATCAGCCCCAGCATTTT
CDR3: CASSIFNGNQPQHF

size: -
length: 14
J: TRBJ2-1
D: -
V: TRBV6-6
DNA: TGTGCCAGCAGCCCAGGGGTAGGGTATACTGAGCAGTTCTTC
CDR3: CASSPGVGYTEQFF

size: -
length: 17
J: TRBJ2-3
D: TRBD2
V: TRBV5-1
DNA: TGCGCCAGCAGCTTGGGGCGACTAGCGGGAGGGATGGATACGCAGTATTTT
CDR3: CASSLGRLAGGMDTQYF

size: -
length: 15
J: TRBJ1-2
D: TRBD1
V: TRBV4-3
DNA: TGCGCCAGCAGCCAGGACAGGGCGTTGAACTATGGCTACACCTTC
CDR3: CASSQDRALNYGYTF

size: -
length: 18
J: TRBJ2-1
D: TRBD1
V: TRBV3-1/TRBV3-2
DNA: TGTGCCAGCAGCCGCACCGACGGGACAGGGGGTCTGCGGAGTGAGCAGTTCTTC
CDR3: CASSRTDGTGGLRSEQFF

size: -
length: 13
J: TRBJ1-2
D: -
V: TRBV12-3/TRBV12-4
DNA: TGTGCCAGCAGTTACAGGATTAACTATGGCTACACCTTC
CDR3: CASSYRINYGYTF

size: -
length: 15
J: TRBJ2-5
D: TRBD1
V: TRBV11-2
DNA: TGTGCCAGCAGCAACGACAGGGGGCTCGGGGAGACCCAGTACTTC
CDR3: CASSNDRGLGETQYF

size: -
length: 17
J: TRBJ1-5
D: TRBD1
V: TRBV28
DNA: TGTGCCAGCAGGCTTATACAGGGGCGGATAAGCAATCAGCCCCAGCATTTT
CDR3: CASRLIQGRISNQPQHF

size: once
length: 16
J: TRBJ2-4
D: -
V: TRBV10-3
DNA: TGTGCCATCTCGGGCGAAGGGGGTTGGGCCAAAAACATTCAGTACTTC
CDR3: CAISGEGGWAKNIQYF

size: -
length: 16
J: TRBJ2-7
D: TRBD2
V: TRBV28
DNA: TGTGCCAGCAGTTTATCCCCTACTAGCGGAGATTACGAGCAGTACTTC
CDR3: CASSLSPTSGDYEQYF

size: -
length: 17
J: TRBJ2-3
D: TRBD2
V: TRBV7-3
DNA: TGTGCCAGCAGCTTAGGCGCCTCGGGAGGAATGACCGATACGCAGTATTTT
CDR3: CASSLGASGGMTDTQYF

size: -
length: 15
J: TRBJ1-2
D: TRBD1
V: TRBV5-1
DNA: TGCGCCAGCAGCTCCGACAGGGGAGGTTCGGTTGGCTACACCTTC
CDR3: CASSSDRGGSVGYTF

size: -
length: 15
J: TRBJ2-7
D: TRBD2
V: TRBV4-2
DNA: TGTGCCAGCAGCCAAGAAGCTAGCGGCTCCTACGAGCAGTACTTC
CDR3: CASSQEASGSYEQYF

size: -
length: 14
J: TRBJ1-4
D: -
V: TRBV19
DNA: TGTGCCAGTAGCCCTACAGCAACTAATGAAAAACTGTTTTTT
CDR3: CASSPTATNEKLFF

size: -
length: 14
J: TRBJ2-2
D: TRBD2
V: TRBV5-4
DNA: TGTGCCAGCAGCTTGCTGACTAGCTCCGGGGAGCTGTTTTTT
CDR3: CASSLLTSSGELFF

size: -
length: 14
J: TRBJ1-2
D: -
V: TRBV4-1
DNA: TGCGCCAGCAGCCAAGAGGCCGTGAACTATGGCTACACCTTC
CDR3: CASSQEAVNYGYTF

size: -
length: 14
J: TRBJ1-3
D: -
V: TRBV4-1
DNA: TGCGCCTCAAAGCAGGGTATCGCTGGAAACACCATATATTTT
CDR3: CASKQGIAGNTIYF

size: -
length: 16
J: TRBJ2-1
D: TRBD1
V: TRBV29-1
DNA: TGCAGCGTTGAAGGATCTGAAGGGACAGCTTACAATGAGCAGTTCTTC
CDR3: CSVEGSEGTAYNEQFF

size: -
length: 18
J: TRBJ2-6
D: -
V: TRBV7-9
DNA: TGTGCCAGCAGCTTACGCTACAGGGTTGGGTCTGGGGCCAACGTCCTGACTTTC
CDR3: CASSLRYRVGSGANVLTF

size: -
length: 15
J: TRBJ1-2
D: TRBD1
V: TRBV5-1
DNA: TGCGCCAGCAGCTTCGGGACAGGGTTAGACTATGGCTACACCTTC
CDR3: CASSFGTGLDYGYTF

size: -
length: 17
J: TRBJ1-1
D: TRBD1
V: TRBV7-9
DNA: TGTGCCAGCAGCTCGGGACAGGGGAGGATTCGGAACACTGAAGCTTTCTTT
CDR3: CASSSGQGRIRNTEAFF

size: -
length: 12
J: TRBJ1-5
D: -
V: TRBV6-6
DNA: TGTGCCAGCAGTTACGGAGAACAGCCCCAGCATTTT
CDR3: CASSYGEQPQHF

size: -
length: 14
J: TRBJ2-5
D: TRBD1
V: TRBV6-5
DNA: TGTGCCAGCAGTATACACAGGGGTCAAGAGACCCAGTACTTC
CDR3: CASSIHRGQETQYF

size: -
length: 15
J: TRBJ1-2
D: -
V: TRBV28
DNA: TGTGCCAGCAGTTGGCCCCAGGGAACTAACTATGGCTACACCTTC
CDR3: CASSWPQGTNYGYTF

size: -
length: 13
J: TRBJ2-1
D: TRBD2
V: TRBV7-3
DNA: TGTGCCAGCAGCTCCGAGGGACTAGATGAGCAGTTCTTC
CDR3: CASSSEGLDEQFF

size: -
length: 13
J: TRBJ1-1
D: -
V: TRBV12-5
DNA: TGTGCTAGTGGTTTGGTACTCTCAGGTGAAGCTTTCTTT
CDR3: CASGLVLSGEAFF

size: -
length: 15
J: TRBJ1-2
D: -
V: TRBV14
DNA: TGTGCCAGCAGCCAAGATCGGAGGGGTGTGAATGGCTACACCTTC
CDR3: CASSQDRRGVNGYTF

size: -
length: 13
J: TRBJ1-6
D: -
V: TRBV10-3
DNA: TGTGCCATCACGGGGGGCCAGAATTCACCCCTCCACTTT
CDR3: CAITGGQNSPLHF

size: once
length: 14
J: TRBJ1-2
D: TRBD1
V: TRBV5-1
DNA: TGCGCCAGCAGCTGGACAGGAGACAACTATGGCTACACCTTC
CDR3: CASSWTGDNYGYTF

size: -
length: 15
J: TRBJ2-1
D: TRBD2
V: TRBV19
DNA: TGTGCCAGTAGTAAGGGACTAGTTTTAATCAATGAGCAGTTCTTC
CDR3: CASSKGLVLINEQFF

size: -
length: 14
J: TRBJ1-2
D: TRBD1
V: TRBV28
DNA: TGTGCCAGCAGTTGGGGGGACAGGAACTATGGCTACACCTTC
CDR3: CASSWGDRNYGYTF

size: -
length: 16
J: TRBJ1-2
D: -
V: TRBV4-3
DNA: TGCGCCAGCAGCCAAGATAGTACGGGAGGTTCCTATGGCTACACCTTC
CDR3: CASSQDSTGGSYGYTF

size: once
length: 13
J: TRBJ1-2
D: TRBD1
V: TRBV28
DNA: TGTGCCAGCACCACGGACAGGGTGGGTGGCTACACCTTC
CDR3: CASTTDRVGGYTF

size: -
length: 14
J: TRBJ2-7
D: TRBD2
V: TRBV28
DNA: TGTGCCAGCGGCCTAGCGGGGGGTTCCTACGAGCAGTACTTC
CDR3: CASGLAGGSYEQYF

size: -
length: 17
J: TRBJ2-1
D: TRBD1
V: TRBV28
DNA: TGTGCCAGCAGTCCTCGGGGACAGGGAGGTTTCTACAATGAGCAGTTCTTC
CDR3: CASSPRGQGGFYNEQFF